Presented here are 14 T cell receptor beta chains from one specimen sequenced in a study of Graves' ophthalmopathy and Graves' hyperthyroidism (dated by TCRdb to the late 2010s). Sequencing was carried out with an Illumina HiSeq 2000. For repertoire sequencing, the TCR beta CDR3 regions were amplified from RNA transcripts. The first round of RT-PCR was done with HTBI primers and the Qiagen OneStep RT-PCR kit, and was followed by a second round of multiplex PCR, then size selection and purification. TCRdb trimmed public reads at Q25 via fastp, called clones via MiXCR and kept in-frame beta chains. Every CDR3 protein is listed once, alongside the most common genes and DNA of its rows. The sample table holds over 500,000 distinct CDR3 sequences, of which 22% were seen once. The ten top clones hold approximately 6.9% of the sample. The sample comprised peripheral blood. The receptors shown here come from a young woman with stable Graves' hyperthyroidism. Some clones in this sample may be carry-over from other donors' samples. Donor details come from another sample of the same person, matched by shared clones.

This clonotype has a count of ten or more. V usage is TRBV4-1 and J usage is TRBJ2-5; TRBD1 aligns across 10 bases. The CDR3 consists of 16 residues. The germline gives CDR1 MGHRA, CDR2 YSYEKL. V lost 4 bases to trimming and J lost 4 bases; unmatched junction nucleotides: 9. CDR3 sequence: CASSPSGTGVLETQYF. The CDR3 coding sequence is TGCGCCAGCAGCCCCTCCGGGACAGGGGTATTAGAGACCCAGTACTTC.

This chain joins TRBV6-2 or TRBV6-3 and TRBJ2-5, with 9 bases identical to TRBD2. The CDR3 sequence is 14 residues long. Trimming cost V 8 bases and J 3 bases; bases outside gene matches: 7. Germline V gene sequence: CDR1 MNHEY, CDR2 SVGEGT. CDR3: CASGISGGKETQYF. The CDR3 coding sequence is TGTGCCAGCGGGATTAGCGGGGGTAAAGAGACCCAGTACTTC.

The chain links TRBV29-1 to TRBJ2-4; 9 bases map to TRBD1. In germline, CDR1 is SQVTM, CDR2 ANQGSEA. J was trimmed by 0 bases and V by 4 bases; bases with no gene match: 10. The CDR3 has 17 amino acids. As DNA, the CDR3 is TGCAGCGTTGTCGGACAGGGGCCACCTCTAGCCAAAAACATTCAGTACTTC. Residues: CSVVGQGPPLAKNIQYF.

There are many counts of this clonotype. The chain couples TRBV28 to TRBJ1-1, with D perhaps matching TRBD1 (5 bases). V gave up 7 bases and J gave up 0 bases, with 18 bases separating them. Germline values: CDR1 MDHEN, CDR2 SYDVKM. This CDR3 has 16 residues. The CDR3 spells CASIQGGGWVNTEAFF. The CDR3 DNA follows: TGTGCCAGCATCCAGGGAGGCGGCTGGGTGAACACTGAAGCTTTCTTT.

This clonotype has at least ten counts. The chain combines TRBV20-1 with TRBJ1-5, with TRBD1 matching over 7 bases. Germline values: CDR1 DFQATT, CDR2 SNEGSKA (reference sequence). Trimming removed 6 bases from V and 3 bases from J; junction bases left unmatched: 8. The CDR3 is 14 amino acids. CDR3 DNA: TGCAGTGCAGAGACAGGGTTGGTCAATCAGCCCCAGCATTTT. Its translation: CSAETGLVNQPQHF.

In its sample, this clonotype was seen many times. The chain joins TRBV20-1 to TRBJ1-5; D is undetermined. The CDR3 runs 13 residues. The V and J ends lost 1 base and 0 bases respectively, with 4 bases between them. Germline V CDR1 and CDR2: DFQATT, SNEGSKA (reference sequence). DNA of the CDR3: TGCAGTGCTAGAGTAGCTAGCAATCAGCCCCAGCATTTT. The encoded protein is CSARVASNQPQHF.

Ten or more counts support this clonotype. CDR3 loop: CASRTGVETQYF. In nucleotides, the CDR3 is TGTGCCAGCCGGACGGGCGTAGAGACCCAGTACTTC. The V call is TRBV12-3 or TRBV12-4, the J call TRBJ2-5; D not resolved. V was shortened by 8 bases and J by 4 bases, with 11 bases between the two germline ends. The CDR3 runs to 12 residues.

This clonotype was seen at least ten times. The rearrangement joins TRBV25-1 to TRBJ2-7; TRBD1 is a possible D gene (5 bases). Germline CDR1 is MGHDK and CDR2 is SYGVNS. This CDR3 region has 13 residues. V was cut by 3 bases and J by 3 bases, with 9 bases left in between. This CDR3 reads CASSERQHYEQYF. CDR3 nucleotides: TGTGCCAGCAGTGAGAGACAGCACTACGAGCAGTACTTC.

This clonotype was detected many times. The chain couples TRBV6-2 or TRBV6-3 to TRBJ2-5; D uncertain. Trimming removed 5 bases at V and 1 base at J, with 14 bases between. Germline assignment: CDR1 MNHEY and CDR2 SVGEGT. This CDR3 is built from 15 residues. In DNA form, the CDR3 reads TGTGCCAGCAGTCACCCGCACGACCTCCAAGAGACCCAGTACTTC. Translating it yields CASSHPHDLQETQYF.

This clonotype appeared a few times. The rearrangement links TRBV20-1 to TRBJ2-7; 7 nucleotides match TRBD2. The CDR3 is made up of 13 amino acids. Germline V gene lookup returns CDR1 DFQATT and CDR2 SNEGSKA (reference sequence). V trimming: 4 bases; J trimming: 2 bases; junction bases outside the gene matches: 5. The CDR3 spells CSATTGRPYEQYF. The CDR3 bases are TGCAGTGCTACCACCGGGAGGCCCTACGAGCAGTACTTC.

Here the CDR3 reads CASSYLAPGTGELFF. The CDR3 DNA reads as TGTGCCAGCAGTTACTTAGCTCCGGGCACCGGGGAGCTGTTTTTT. The chain uses TRBV6-2 or TRBV6-3 and TRBJ2-2; D is ambiguous. The CDR3 has 15 residues. Per germline, CDR1 MNHEY and CDR2 SVGEGT. The ends were cut back, 1 base at V and 4 bases at J, with 10 bases in the middle.

This clonotype was detected a few times. V usage is TRBV4-1 and J usage is TRBJ2-5; no reliable D call. The length of the CDR3 is 14 residues. In germline, CDR1 is MGHRA, CDR2 YSYEKL. Trimming cost V 0 bases and J 1 base, with 6 bases left between them. For the CDR3, the DNA is TGCGCCAGCAGCCAAGATGACACCCAAGAGACCCAGTACTTC. This translates into CASSQDDTQETQYF.

This clonotype was seen ten or more times. In this CDR3 the conserved last residue, phenylalanine or tryptophan, is missing, so a read error is likely. This rearrangement joins TRBV7-2 to TRBJ2-7, with D possibly being TRBD1 or TRBD2 (5 bases each). Germline assignment: CDR1 SGHTA and CDR2 FQGNSA. The germline V and J ends were trimmed by 5 bases and 6 bases, with 23 bases remaining between them. CDR3 length: 16 residues. CDR3 sequence: CASSRAFFGTPSEQYS. CDR3 DNA: TGTGCCAGCAGCCGGGCATTCTTTGGGACGCCCAGCGAGCAGTACTCC.

This clonotype has more than one count but fewer than ten. The J gene is TRBJ2-5, the V gene TRBV27; 9 bases agree with TRBD1. V was clipped by 4 bases and J by 4 bases; unmatched bases: 7. This CDR3 has 15 amino acids. Germline CDR1 reads MNHEY; CDR2 reads SMNVEV (reference sequence). CDR3 in amino acids: CASSSLETGGETQYF. DNA for the CDR3: TGTGCCAGCAGTTCCCTCGAGACAGGGGGAGAGACCCAGTACTTC.